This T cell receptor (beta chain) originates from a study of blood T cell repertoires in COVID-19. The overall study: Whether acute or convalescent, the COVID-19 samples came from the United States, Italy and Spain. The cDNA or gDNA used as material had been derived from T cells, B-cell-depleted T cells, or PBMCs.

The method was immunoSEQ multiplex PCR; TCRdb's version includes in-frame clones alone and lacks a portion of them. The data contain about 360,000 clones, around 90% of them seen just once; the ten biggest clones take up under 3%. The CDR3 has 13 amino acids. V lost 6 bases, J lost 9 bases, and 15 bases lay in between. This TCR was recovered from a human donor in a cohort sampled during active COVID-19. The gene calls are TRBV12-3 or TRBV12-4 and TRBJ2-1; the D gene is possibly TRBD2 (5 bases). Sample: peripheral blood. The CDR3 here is CASSLLREPEQFF. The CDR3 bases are TGTGCCAGCAGCCTACTACGGGAACCTGAGCAGTTCTTC.